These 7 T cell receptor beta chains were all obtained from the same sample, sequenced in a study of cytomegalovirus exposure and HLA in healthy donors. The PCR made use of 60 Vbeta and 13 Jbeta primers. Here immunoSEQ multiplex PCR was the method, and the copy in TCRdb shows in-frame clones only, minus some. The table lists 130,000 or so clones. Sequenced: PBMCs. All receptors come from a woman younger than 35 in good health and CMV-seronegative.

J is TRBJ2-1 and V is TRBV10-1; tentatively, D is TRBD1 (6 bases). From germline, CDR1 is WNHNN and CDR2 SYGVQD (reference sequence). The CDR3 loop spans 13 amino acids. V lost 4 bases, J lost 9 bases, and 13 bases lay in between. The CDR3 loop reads CASSVAGVGEQFF. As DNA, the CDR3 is TGCGCCAGCAGTGTGGCAGGGGTCGGTGAGCAGTTCTTC.

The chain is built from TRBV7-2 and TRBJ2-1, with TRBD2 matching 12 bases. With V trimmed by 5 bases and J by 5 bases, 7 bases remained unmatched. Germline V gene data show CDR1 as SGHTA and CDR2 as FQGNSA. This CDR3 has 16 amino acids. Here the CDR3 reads CASSPPSGRGDNEQFF. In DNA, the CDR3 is TGTGCCAGCAGCCCTCCTAGCGGGAGGGGAGACAATGAGCAGTTCTTC.

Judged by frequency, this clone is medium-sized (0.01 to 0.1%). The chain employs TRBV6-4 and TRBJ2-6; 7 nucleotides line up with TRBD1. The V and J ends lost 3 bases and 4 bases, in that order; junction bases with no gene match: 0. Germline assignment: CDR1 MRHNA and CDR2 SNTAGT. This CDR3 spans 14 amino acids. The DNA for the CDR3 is TGTGCCAGCAGTGAGGGACAGGGGGCCAACGTCCTGACTTTC. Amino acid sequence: CASSEGQGANVLTF.

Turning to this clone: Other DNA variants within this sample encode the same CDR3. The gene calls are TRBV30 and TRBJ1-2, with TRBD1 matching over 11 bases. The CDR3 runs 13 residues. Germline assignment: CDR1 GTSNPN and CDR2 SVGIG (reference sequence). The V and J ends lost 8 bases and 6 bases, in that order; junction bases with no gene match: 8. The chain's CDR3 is CAGRDRGRHGYTF. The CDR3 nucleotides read TGTGCCGGCCGGGACAGGGGGAGGCATGGCTACACCTTC.

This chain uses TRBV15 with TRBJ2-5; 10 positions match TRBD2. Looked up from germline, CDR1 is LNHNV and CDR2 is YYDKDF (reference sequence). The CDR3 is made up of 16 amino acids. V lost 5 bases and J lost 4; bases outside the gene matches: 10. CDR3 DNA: TGTGCCACCAGCCGGTCTAGCGGGAGAGGGGGAGAGACCCAGTACTTC. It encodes CATSRSSGRGGETQYF.

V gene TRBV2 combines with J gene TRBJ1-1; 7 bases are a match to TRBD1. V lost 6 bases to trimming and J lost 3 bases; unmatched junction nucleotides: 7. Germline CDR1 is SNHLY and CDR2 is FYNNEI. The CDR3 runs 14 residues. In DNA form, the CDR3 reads TGTGCCAGCAGCTCCGGGACAGCGGACACTGAAGCTTTCTTT. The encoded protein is CASSSGTADTEAFF. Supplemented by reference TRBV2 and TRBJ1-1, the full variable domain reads EPEVTQTPSHQVTQMGQEVILRCVPISNHLYFYWYRQILGQKVEFLVSFYNNEISEKSEIFDDQFSVERPDGSNFTLKIRSTKLEDSAMYFCASSSGTADTEAFFGQGTRLTVV.

The CDR3 DNA sequence: TGTGCCAGTAGTATAGGGGTGGGGGGGACCCAGTACTTC. As protein: CASSIGVGGTQYF. J is TRBJ2-5 and V is TRBV19, with a tentative D call TRBD2 (6 bases). In germline, CDR1 is LNHDA, CDR2 SQIVND (reference sequence). This CDR3 has 13 residues. The V gene lost 1 base and the J gene lost 7 bases, with 10 bases spanning the gap. Looking up the rest from reference TRBV19 and TRBJ2-5 gives the full variable domain: DGGITQSPKYLFRKEGQNVTLSCEQNLNHDAMYWYRQDPGQGLRLIYYSQIVNDFQKGDIAEGYSVSREKKESFPLTVTSAQKNPTAFYLCASSIGVGGTQYFGPGTRLLVL.